These 3 T cell receptor beta chains share one sample of origin, sequenced in a study of cytomegalovirus exposure and HLA in healthy donors. The repertoire was sequenced with immunoSEQ multiplex PCR; TCRdb's copy has only in-frame clones and lacks some. The sample lists 250,000 to 300,000 clones; around 87% were seen once. Source material: PBMCs. The origin of the receptors is a young woman in good health and CMV-seronegative.

This chain connects TRBV6-1 to TRBJ2-1; 7 positions match TRBD2. J gave up 10 bases and V 3 bases, and 12 bases lay outside the gene matches. CDR1 MNHNS and CDR2 SASEGT come from the germline V gene. This CDR3 contains 15 residues. The CDR3 here is CASSDGAGELLEQFF. In DNA, the CDR3 is TGTGCCAGCAGTGATGGGGCGGGGGAGCTTTTAGAGCAGTTCTTC.

This clone showed up just a few times. The chain recombines TRBV28 with TRBJ1-4; D is possibly TRBD1 (5 bases). Trimming took off 8 bases at V and 5 bases at J, with 12 bases between the two ends. Germline V lookup: CDR1 MDHEN, CDR2 SYDVKM. The CDR3 has 13 residues. The CDR3 loop reads CASVDRPNEKLFF. CDR3 bases: TGTGCCAGCGTAGACAGACCCAATGAAAAACTGTTTTTT.

V gene TRBV30 combines with J gene TRBJ1-1; D not resolved. The CDR3 totals 13 residues. Germline assignment: CDR1 GTSNPN and CDR2 SVGIG (reference sequence). V was shortened by 5 bases and J by 1 base, with 11 bases between the two germline ends. For the CDR3, the DNA is TGTGCCTGGGGACTGAGACCGAACACTGAAGCTTTCTTT. Its protein is CAWGLRPNTEAFF.